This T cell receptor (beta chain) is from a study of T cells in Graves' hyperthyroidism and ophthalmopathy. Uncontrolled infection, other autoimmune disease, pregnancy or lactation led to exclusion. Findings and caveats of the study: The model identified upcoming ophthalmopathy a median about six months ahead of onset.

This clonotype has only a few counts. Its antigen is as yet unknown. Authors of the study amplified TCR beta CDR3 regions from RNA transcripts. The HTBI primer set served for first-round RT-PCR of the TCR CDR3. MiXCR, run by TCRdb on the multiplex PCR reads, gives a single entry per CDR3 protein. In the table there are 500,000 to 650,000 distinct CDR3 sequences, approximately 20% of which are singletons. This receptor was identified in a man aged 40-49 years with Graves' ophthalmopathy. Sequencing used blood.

The CDR3 region has the DNA TGCAGTGCTAGAGGCCGTGATAGCGACTACGAGCAGTACTTC. The encoded protein is CSARGRDSDYEQYF. This sequence joins TRBV20-1 and TRBJ2-7; D perhaps matches TRBD2 (5 bases). The CDR3 has 14 residues. The germline V gene has CDR1 DFQATT and CDR2 SNEGSKA (reference sequence). Trimming cost V 1 base and J 3 bases, with 13 bases left between them.